This TCR beta chain was captured by sequencing in a study of control samples from healthy donors and cancer patients. The CDR3 loop spans 17 amino acids. V lost 4 bases to trimming and J lost 6 bases; unmatched junction nucleotides: 15. Germline V CDR1 and CDR2: LGHNT, FRNRAP. TCRdb keeps only in-frame clones here, not all; method: immunoSEQ multiplex PCR. The sample records tens of thousands of clones, 70% to 90% being singletons. This sequence was found in a young man in good health. The sample consisted of blood. The chain has TRBV12-5 and TRBJ2-7; 10 bases match TRBD1. The CDR3 reads CASGWAPVRQGAGEQYF. CDR3 DNA: TGTGCTAGTGGTTGGGCCCCGGTCCGACAGGGGGCCGGCGAGCAGTACTTC.